This is a list of T cell receptor beta chains from one sample in a study of blood T cell repertoires in COVID-19. The method was immunoSEQ multiplex PCR; TCRdb's version includes in-frame clones alone and lacks a portion of them. The data hold approximately 390,000 clones, with roughly 86% observed a single time. The sequenced sample consisted of peripheral blood. Receptor source: a woman aged 60-75 years with COVID-19, enrolled during active disease. CDR3s include the opening cysteine and the closing phenylalanine or tryptophan. Fields, in order: V gene, clone size, D gene, J gene, CDR3 DNA, CDR3 protein. D genes are given only for firm matches. Clone size is not always given. Where it is, it says once, few, many or a class for expanded clones.

TRBV7-2	.	.	TRBJ2-7	TGTGCCAGCAGACAGGGCTACGAGCAGTACTTC	CASRQGYEQYF
TRBV3-1/TRBV3-2	.	TRBD1	TRBJ2-3	TGTGCCAGCAGCCAAAGTAGGGACAGTGGCACAGATACGCAGTATTTT	CASSQSRDSGTDTQYF
TRBV25-1	.	TRBD1	TRBJ1-2	TGTGCCAGCAGGGGACAGGGTGAAAACTATGGCTACACCTTC	CASRGQGENYGYTF
TRBV18	.	.	TRBJ2-3	TGTGCCAGCTCACCCGACCGGGAGTACCAGTATTTT	CASSPDREYQYF
TRBV21-1	.	.	TRBJ1-2	TGTGCCAGCAGCAAAGCGCAGGGGTATGGCTACACCTTC	CASSKAQGYGYTF
TRBV2	.	.	TRBJ1-1	TGTGCCAGCAGACAGGGTTATGAAGCTTTCTTT	CASRQGYEAFF
TRBV19	.	TRBD2	TRBJ2-7	TGTGCCAGTATGTACTCGGGGGGGTCCTACGAGCAGTACTTC	CASMYSGGSYEQYF
TRBV3-1/TRBV3-2	.	TRBD1	TRBJ2-7	TGTGCCAGCAGCCCAACAGGGGGCAGGTACGAGCAGTACTTC	CASSPTGGRYEQYF
TRBV6-5	once	TRBD1	TRBJ1-2	TGTGCCAGCAGTTCCTTCGACAGGGCTAACTATGGCTACACCTTC	CASSSFDRANYGYTF
TRBV6-5	once	.	TRBJ1-1	TGTGCCAGCAGCCCGGGATCGAACACTGAAGCTTTCTTT	CASSPGSNTEAFF
TRBV6-5	.	.	TRBJ2-3	TGTGCCAGCAGATTGGGACTTCTACGGGCAGATACGCAGTATTTT	CASRLGLLRADTQYF
TRBV19	.	.	TRBJ1-1	TGTGCCAGTAGTATTTACAGGTGGGACACTGAAGCTTTCTTT	CASSIYRWDTEAFF